Listed below are T cell receptor beta chains from one sample, sequenced in a study of shared clonotypes between healthy human individuals. The protocol was immunoSEQ multiplex PCR, while the TCRdb copy is restricted to in-frame clones and leaves out a portion. The sample has approximately 740,000 clones, 90% to 95% seen once. Input material: naive CD8+ T cells sorted from blood. The receptors were gathered from a man aged 25 to 40 in good health. Each CDR3 is given without its conserved first and last residue. The order of the fields is CDR3 length, J gene, V gene, CDR3 protein.

cdr3_length: 15; j_call: TRBJ2-2; v_call: TRBV4-3; cdr3_aa: ASSQEVRGPNTGELF
cdr3_length: 14; j_call: TRBJ2-7; v_call: TRBV27; cdr3_aa: ASSPRTSGLTYEQY
cdr3_length: 11; j_call: TRBJ1-1; v_call: TRBV25-1; cdr3_aa: ASSNDGVVEAF
cdr3_length: 12; j_call: TRBJ1-1; v_call: TRBV6-1; cdr3_aa: ASSGDSALSEAF
cdr3_length: 13; j_call: TRBJ1-3; v_call: TRBV7-6; cdr3_aa: ASSLGVASGNTIY
cdr3_length: 15; j_call: TRBJ2-2; v_call: TRBV27; cdr3_aa: ASSLLGTGGVTGELF
cdr3_length: 17; j_call: TRBJ2-5; v_call: TRBV14; cdr3_aa: ASSQYPWRGRGTGETQY
cdr3_length: 11; j_call: TRBJ1-2; v_call: TRBV27; cdr3_aa: ASSLAQGDGYT
cdr3_length: 11; j_call: TRBJ2-1; v_call: TRBV29-1; cdr3_aa: SVVGGSYNEQF
cdr3_length: 16; j_call: TRBJ2-4; v_call: TRBV4-1; cdr3_aa: ASSPYAGGGLAKNIQY
cdr3_length: 10; j_call: TRBJ1-2; v_call: TRBV2; cdr3_aa: ASSDGGSGYT
cdr3_length: 11; j_call: TRBJ2-1; v_call: TRBV7-9; cdr3_aa: ASSSDRANEQF
cdr3_length: 10; j_call: TRBJ2-2; v_call: TRBV6-5; cdr3_aa: ASSLTTGELF
cdr3_length: 10; j_call: TRBJ2-3; v_call: TRBV9; cdr3_aa: ASSPNTDTQY
cdr3_length: 10; j_call: TRBJ2-2; v_call: TRBV7-6; cdr3_aa: ASSLGGRELF
cdr3_length: 14; j_call: TRBJ2-2; v_call: TRBV5-1; cdr3_aa: ASSLDTNANTGELF
cdr3_length: 11; j_call: TRBJ2-7; v_call: TRBV2; cdr3_aa: ASSLGLTREQY
cdr3_length: 10; j_call: TRBJ2-1; v_call: TRBV28; cdr3_aa: ASSPSPDEQF
cdr3_length: 11; j_call: TRBJ2-1; v_call: TRBV7-2; cdr3_aa: ASSHGVYNEQF
cdr3_length: 11; j_call: TRBJ2-1; v_call: TRBV10-3; cdr3_aa: AISLAVGDEQF
cdr3_length: 14; j_call: TRBJ1-1; v_call: TRBV7-8; cdr3_aa: ASSALPPDRDTEAF
cdr3_length: 11; j_call: TRBJ2-1; v_call: TRBV4-2; cdr3_aa: ASSQDLFAEQF
cdr3_length: 13; j_call: TRBJ1-1; v_call: TRBV7-9; cdr3_aa: ASRAPGQGARRAF
cdr3_length: 12; j_call: TRBJ1-2; v_call: TRBV27; cdr3_aa: ASSSQGRNYGYT
cdr3_length: 14; j_call: TRBJ2-1; v_call: TRBV9; cdr3_aa: ASSGLAGSSYNEQF
cdr3_length: 11; j_call: TRBJ1-5; v_call: TRBV6-4; cdr3_aa: ASSDRPNQPQH
cdr3_length: 12; j_call: TRBJ2-7; v_call: TRBV4-1; cdr3_aa: ASSQRTGGYEQY
cdr3_length: 17; j_call: TRBJ1-1; v_call: TRBV19; cdr3_aa: ASRPYTGTGGVMNTEAF
cdr3_length: 15; j_call: TRBJ1-4; v_call: TRBV29-1; cdr3_aa: SAGHGQGISENEKLF
cdr3_length: 13; j_call: TRBJ2-2; v_call: TRBV7-9; cdr3_aa: ASSLGLAVTGELF
cdr3_length: 14; j_call: TRBJ2-2; v_call: TRBV7-3; cdr3_aa: ASSLGAGEWTGELF
cdr3_length: 12; j_call: TRBJ2-3; v_call: TRBV7-8; cdr3_aa: ASSPRRVEDTQY
cdr3_length: 14; j_call: TRBJ2-5; v_call: TRBV7-9; cdr3_aa: ASSLATGQGLETQY
cdr3_length: 9; j_call: TRBJ2-1; v_call: TRBV27; cdr3_aa: ASLRSGKQF
cdr3_length: 14; j_call: TRBJ2-7; v_call: TRBV28; cdr3_aa: ASRTQEGTSRYEQY
cdr3_length: 13; j_call: TRBJ2-7; v_call: TRBV5-6; cdr3_aa: ASRSVEISHYEQY
cdr3_length: 12; j_call: TRBJ1-1; v_call: TRBV10-3; cdr3_aa: AITERQVNTEAF
cdr3_length: 15; j_call: TRBJ2-7; v_call: TRBV11-2; cdr3_aa: ASSTLWGGLAGYEQY
cdr3_length: 10; j_call: TRBJ2-3; v_call: TRBV29-1; cdr3_aa: RGQVDPDTQY
cdr3_length: 12; j_call: TRBJ1-4; v_call: TRBV4-1; cdr3_aa: ATNPGRYNEKLF
cdr3_length: 11; j_call: TRBJ2-3; v_call: TRBV13; cdr3_aa: ASSASSTDTQY
cdr3_length: 12; j_call: TRBJ1-5; v_call: TRBV25-1; cdr3_aa: ASSNPGRNQPQH
cdr3_length: 12; j_call: TRBJ2-7; v_call: TRBV6-1; cdr3_aa: ASSQDRDRYEQY
cdr3_length: 11; j_call: TRBJ1-1; v_call: TRBV27; cdr3_aa: ASSSSVYTEAF
cdr3_length: 11; j_call: TRBJ2-3; v_call: TRBV11-2; cdr3_aa: ASLQAGGVTQY
cdr3_length: 16; j_call: TRBJ2-1; v_call: TRBV7-2; cdr3_aa: ASSLAAPLASNYNEQF
cdr3_length: 14; j_call: TRBJ1-1; v_call: TRBV7-9; cdr3_aa: ASSSGGFQLNTEAF
cdr3_length: 11; j_call: TRBJ1-5; v_call: TRBV30; cdr3_aa: AWSVGGDQPQH
cdr3_length: 12; j_call: TRBJ2-7; v_call: TRBV5-4; cdr3_aa: ASSLRGGRNEQY
cdr3_length: 12; j_call: TRBJ2-7; v_call: TRBV29-1; cdr3_aa: SVEGGGVNYEQY
cdr3_length: 13; j_call: TRBJ2-1; v_call: TRBV5-4; cdr3_aa: ASSPYRTSGNEQF
cdr3_length: 14; j_call: TRBJ2-3; v_call: TRBV9; cdr3_aa: ASSVPLGGSTDTQY
cdr3_length: 10; j_call: TRBJ2-5; v_call: TRBV18; cdr3_aa: ASSDGWETQY